Following are 24 T cell receptor beta chains from one sample sequenced in a study of T cell clonotyping in hematopoietic cell transplantation. Produced via immunoSEQ multiplex PCR; TCRdb's table is partial and in-frame only. The sample contains about 12,000 clones, more than 90% of which appear only once. The material was PBMCs, obtained 100 days after allogeneic stem cell transplant. These receptors all stem from a female patient in her 50s who had an allogeneic stem cell transplant from an unrelated donor, so the T cells may come from the graft donor. Some clones in this sample may be carry-over from other donors' samples.

The chain joins TRBV5-1 to TRBJ1-5; 9 nucleotides match TRBD1. Per the germline V gene, CDR1 is SGHRS and CDR2 is YFSETQ. V shed 4 bases and J 3 bases; nucleotides not matched to a gene: 5. The CDR3 runs 15 residues. DNA for the CDR3: TGCGCCAGCAGCCCCCGGACAGGGGACAATCAGCCCCAGCATTTT. This codes for CASSPRTGDNQPQHF. Full variable domain (remainder filled in from reference TRBV5-1 and TRBJ1-5): KAGVTQTPRYLIKTRGQQVTLSCSPISGHRSVSWYQQTPGQGLQFLFEYFSETQRNKGNFPGRFSGRQFSNSRSEMNVSTLELGDSALYLCASSPRTGDNQPQHFGDGTRLSIL.

The chain couples TRBV28 to TRBJ2-1, with TRBD2 matching 7 bases. The CDR3 has 15 amino acids. V dropped 2 bases and J dropped 6; count of bases not matched to a gene: 7. Germline CDR1 is MDHEN and CDR2 is SYDVKM. The CDR3 nucleotides are TGTGCCAGCAGTTTAGCGGGAGCAGTGATCAATGAGCAGTTCTTC. Amino acids: CASSLAGAVINEQFF.

The chain has TRBV9 and TRBJ1-1; 9 nucleotides line up with TRBD1. The CDR3 contains 13 residues. J gave up 11 bases and V 3 bases, and 8 bases lay outside the gene matches. Germline CDR1 is SGDLS and CDR2 is YYNGEE. This CDR3 is CASSAWGQGEAFF. CDR3 sequence (DNA): TGTGCCAGCAGCGCGTGGGGACAGGGAGAGGCTTTCTTT. Complete variable domain (other parts from reference TRBV9 and TRBJ1-1): DSGVTQTPKHLITATGQRVTLRCSPRSGDLSVYWYQQSLDQGLQFLIQYYNGEERAKGNILERFSAQQFPDLHSELNLSSLELGDSALYFCASSAWGQGEAFFGQGTRLTVV.

CDR3 in DNA: TGTGCCAGCAGCAAAGGAGGGGACAGCTCCTACGAGCAGTACGTC. Translated, it gives CASSKGGDSSYEQYV. This rearrangement joins TRBV21-1 to TRBJ2-7; the table names TRBD1, a call not compared with the DNA. TRBV21-1 corresponds to a pseudogene. CDR3 length equals 15 residues.

V is TRBV7-9 and J is TRBJ2-7; D might be TRBD1 (5 bases). Germline CDR1 SEHNR, CDR2 FQNEAQ (reference sequence). Trimming removed 5 bases from V and 7 bases from J, with 15 bases in between. CDR3 length: 13 residues. The CDR3 bases are TGTGCCAGCAGCCCAGGTGGGGCATTGGAGCAGTACGTC. Translation: CASSPGGALEQYV.

In DNA, the CDR3 is TGCGCCAGCAGCCAAGAACCCGGGGCGGTAAGCACAGATACGCAGTATTTT. It is translated as CASSQEPGAVSTDTQYF. V gene TRBV4-1 combines with J gene TRBJ2-3, with D perhaps being TRBD1 or TRBD2 (5 bases each). The CDR3 runs to 17 residues. Trimming removed 0 bases at V and 0 bases at J, with 13 bases between. Germline V gene data show CDR1 as MGHRA and CDR2 as YSYEKL.

CDR3 loop: CATSRAGNYGYTF. In DNA form, the CDR3 reads TGTGCCACCAGCAGAGCCGGGAACTATGGCTACACCTTC. V usage is TRBV15 and J usage is TRBJ1-2; D unresolved. The CDR3 consists of 13 residues. Trimming pared 1 base from V and 2 bases from J, leaving 5 bases between. In germline, CDR1 is LNHNV, CDR2 YYDKDF (reference sequence).

The chain couples TRBV7-2 to TRBJ2-3; 12 nucleotides match TRBD2. Germline lookup yields CDR1 SGHTA and CDR2 FQGNSA. The V segment lost 3 bases and the J segment 6 bases; nucleotides outside the gene matches: 16. The CDR3 length is 19 residues. CDR3 nucleotides: TGTGCCAGCAGCTTTGTGTCTAGCGGGGGGGCCAACCTTGGGGATACGCAGTATTTT. Protein: CASSFVSSGGANLGDTQYF.

V and J are TRBV9 and TRBJ1-4; D gene unclear. CDR3 size: 14 residues. The germline CDR1 and CDR2 sequences are SGDLS and YYNGEE. Trimming pared 4 bases from V and 8 bases from J, leaving 15 bases between. CDR3 protein: CASSPPGLREKLFF. The CDR3 nucleotides read TGTGCCAGCAGCCCCCCCGGGTTACGGGAAAAACTGTTTTTT.

Only one count was recorded for this clone. The chain links TRBV5-6 to TRBJ1-3, with no clear D. Looked up from germline, CDR1 is SGHDT and CDR2 is YYEEEE. The CDR3 contains 13 residues. The germline V and J ends were trimmed by 5 bases and 0 bases, with 6 bases remaining between them. The CDR3 loop reads CASRPSSGNTIYF. The CDR3 bases are TGTGCCAGCAGACCGAGCTCTGGAAACACCATATATTTT.

The chain is built from TRBV2 and TRBJ1-6; 9 bases align to TRBD1. The CDR3 is 15 amino acids. Germline CDR1 reads SNHLY; CDR2 reads FYNNEI. V lost 4 bases, J lost 3 bases, and 1 base stayed unmatched. CDR3 DNA: TGTGCCAGCAGTGGACAGGGGGGCTATAATTCACCCCTCCACTTT. Amino acids: CASSGQGGYNSPLHF.

V usage is TRBV19 and J usage is TRBJ2-2; 9 bases map to TRBD1. Germline CDR1 LNHDA, CDR2 SQIVND (reference sequence). The V gene end was trimmed by 9 bases and the J gene end by 5 bases; junction bases not matched to a gene: 7. The CDR3 length is 14 residues. The CDR3 region has the DNA TGTGCCAGCAGACGGGACAGGGATACCGGGGAGCTGTTTTTT. Translation: CASRRDRDTGELFF.

V usage is TRBV7-9 and J usage is TRBJ1-1; no definite D call. Trimming stripped 5 bases from V and 4 bases from J, with 5 bases between. CDR1 is SEHNR and CDR2 is FQNEAQ in the germline V gene (reference sequence). The CDR3 spans 11 residues. CDR3 nucleotide sequence: TGTGCCAGCAGCCCCGGCACTGAAGCTTTCTTT. Protein sequence: CASSPGTEAFF.

This clone came up once. DNA for the CDR3: TGTGCCAGCAGCCAACTAGCGGGAGCCTACGAGCAGTACTTC. It encodes CASSQLAGAYEQYF. The rearrangement joins TRBV14 to TRBJ2-7; TRBD2 agrees at 10 bases. Trimming cost V 2 bases and J 2 bases; bases outside gene matches: 0. From germline, CDR1 is SGHDN and CDR2 FVKESK. The CDR3 runs to 14 residues.

The rearrangement links TRBV5-4 to TRBJ2-1; TRBD1 agrees at 8 bases. J was trimmed by 9 bases and V by 4 bases; bases with no gene match: 3. From germline, CDR1 is SGHNT and CDR2 YYREEE (reference sequence). This CDR3 is 12 amino acids long. The CDR3 nucleotides read TGTGCCAGCAGCAAACAGGGGGGTGAGCAGTTCTTC. Residues: CASSKQGGEQFF. Full variable domain (remainder filled in from reference TRBV5-4 and TRBJ2-1): ETGVTQSPTHLIKTRGQQVTLRCSSQSGHNTVSWYQQALGQGPQFIFQYYREEENGRGNFPPRFSGLQFPNYSSELNVNALELDDSALYLCASSKQGGEQFFGPGTRLTVL.

The rearrangement joins TRBV2 to TRBJ2-7; perhaps TRBD1 as D (6 bases). V was trimmed by 5 bases and J by 4 bases, leaving 15 bases between them. Per the germline V gene, CDR1 is SNHLY and CDR2 is FYNNEI. The CDR3 is made up of 14 amino acids. CDR3 coding DNA: TGTGCCAGCAGTATACAGGGACGGAATTACGAGCAGTACTTC. This gives the protein CASSIQGRNYEQYF.

J is TRBJ2-5 and V is TRBV11-1, with no clear D. This CDR3 has 11 residues. Germline V gene data show CDR1 as SGHAT and CDR2 as FQDESV (reference sequence). V was shortened by 5 bases and J by 7 bases, with 8 bases between the two germline ends. CDR3 coding DNA: TGTGCCAGCAGCCGAAGGAGGACCCAGTACTTC. It specifies CASSRRRTQYF.

The chain employs TRBV7-9 and TRBJ1-5, with a weak D call TRBD1 (5 bases). The CDR3 consists of 14 residues. Trimming removed 5 bases from V and 6 bases from J, with 14 bases in between. The germline gives CDR1 SEHNR, CDR2 FQNEAQ (reference sequence). The CDR3 region has the DNA TGTGCCAGCAGCCCCGTACGGGACGGTCAGCCCCAGCATTTT. It is translated as CASSPVRDGQPQHF.

V and J are TRBV6-6 and TRBJ2-5; 9 bases are a match to TRBD2. The better agreement between TRBJ2-7 and the DNA end casts doubt on the J call. The CDR3 has 14 amino acids. Per the germline V gene, CDR1 is MNHNY and CDR2 is SVGAGI (reference sequence). This CDR3 is CASSYDRGRVEQYF. CDR3 DNA sequence: TGTGCCAGCAGTTATGACCGCGGGAGGGTCGAGCAGTACTTC.

In regard to this clone: Other DNA sequences from this sample encode an identical CDR3 as well. V usage is TRBV6-4 and J usage is TRBJ2-3; D might be TRBD2 (6 bases). Trimming cost V 6 bases and J 0 bases, with 7 bases left between them. The CDR3 loop spans 13 amino acids. Per the germline V gene, CDR1 is MRHNA and CDR2 is SNTAGT. The CDR3 bases are TGTGCCAGCAGCAGCGGGAGCACAGATACGCAGTATTTT. Its translation is CASSSGSTDTQYF.

As regards this clone: The junction departs from the called germline gene at one end, perhaps through a read error. V and J are TRBV11-2 and TRBJ1-2; 10 bases are shared with TRBD1. The germline CDR1 and CDR2 sequences are SGHAT and FQNNGV. This CDR3 is built from 13 residues. In DNA form, the CDR3 reads TGTGCCAGCAGCCCAGACAGGGGGCAGGGATCCCTCTTC. Translation gives CASSPDRGQGSLF.

This clone was picked up a small number of times. The chain has TRBV19 and TRBJ2-2; D is undetermined. Germline CDR1 and CDR2: LNHDA and SQIVND (reference sequence). CDR3 length: 14 amino acids. Trimming pared 4 bases from V and 0 bases from J, leaving 6 bases between. The CDR3 bases are TGTGCCAGTAGTAGGGCATCGAACACCGGGGAGCTGTTTTTT. Its translation: CASSRASNTGELFF.

The chain couples TRBV15 to TRBJ1-6; 9 bases agree with TRBD1. Germline values: CDR1 LNHNV, CDR2 YYDKDF (reference sequence). This CDR3 region has 17 residues. Trimming removed 5 bases from V and 8 bases from J; junction bases left unmatched: 13. The CDR3 DNA reads TGTGCCACCAGCGCCCCACCACGCCGGACAGGGGATTCACCCCTCCACTTT. As protein: CATSAPPRRTGDSPLHF.

The chain joins TRBV29-1 to TRBJ1-2, with a possible D match to TRBD1 (6 bases). CDR1 SQVTM and CDR2 ANQGSEA come from the germline V gene. V was cut by 7 bases and J by 6 bases, with 18 bases left in between. CDR3 size: 13 residues. Written as DNA, the CDR3 is TGCAGCGCGCGTACCGGGACACGGGATGGCTACACCTTC. This codes for CSARTGTRDGYTF.